A single sample is the source of the 20 T cell receptor beta chains below, sequenced in a study of OX40 agonist ivuxolimab in advanced cancers. TCRdb's table, derived via immunoSEQ multiplex PCR, lists solely in-frame clones and lacks some. The data hold over 100,000 clones, with roughly 93% observed a single time. The specimen comprised CD4+ or CD8+ T cells sorted from blood, sampled in a trial of the OX40 agonist ivuxolimab. These receptors originate from an adult with an advanced solid tumor such as melanoma, head and neck, liver or kidney cancer.

The chain links TRBV6-5 to TRBJ2-1; tentative D call: TRBD2 (6 bases). The CDR3 has 14 amino acids. V gave up 6 bases and J gave up 6 bases, with 15 bases separating them. The V gene's germline CDR1 is MNHEY and CDR2 SVGAGI. In nucleotides, the CDR3 is TGTGCCAGCAGGAAGACGCAGGGAGGCAATGAGCAGTTCTTC. Translating it yields CASRKTQGGNEQFF.

The rearrangement links TRBV28 to TRBJ2-1; D is unresolved. CDR3 length: 14 residues. Trimming removed 6 bases at V and 3 bases at J, with 12 bases between. The V gene's germline CDR1 is MDHEN and CDR2 SYDVKM. CDR3 amino acids: CASSSTLVYNEQFF. CDR3 nucleotide sequence: TGTGCCAGCAGCTCCACGCTGGTCTACAATGAGCAGTTCTTC.

This chain uses TRBV7-3 with TRBJ2-1; 8 bases are shared with TRBD1. The J segment lost 3 bases and the V segment lost 1 base, leaving 2 bases of the junction unmatched. CDR1 SGHTA and CDR2 FQGTGA come from the germline V gene. CDR3 length: 15 amino acids. The CDR3 sequence: CASSLRQGNYNEQFF. In nucleotides, the CDR3 is TGTGCCAGCAGCTTAAGACAGGGGAACTACAATGAGCAGTTCTTC.

This rearrangement joins TRBV28 to TRBJ2-7; 10 bases fit TRBD1. The CDR3 length is 15 residues. CDR1 MDHEN and CDR2 SYDVKM come from the germline V gene. Losses at the gene ends were 5 bases for V and 3 bases for J; bases not matched to a gene: 7. As DNA, the CDR3 is TGTGCCAGCAGTACCCTGACAGGGGGCTTCTACGAGCAGTACTTC. Amino acid sequence: CASSTLTGGFYEQYF.

The V gene is TRBV10-3, the J gene TRBJ2-5; D gene uncertain. The CDR3 runs 12 residues. V lost 2 bases and J lost 1, with 2 bases in between. Germline V CDR1 and CDR2: ENHRY, SYGVKD. In DNA, the CDR3 is TGTGCCATCAGTGAGCCCCAAGAGACCCAGTACTTC. Translating it yields CAISEPQETQYF.

The chain has TRBV7-8 and TRBJ2-2, with D unclear. V dropped 3 bases and J dropped 2 bases, with 13 bases sitting between them. Germline V gene data show CDR1 as SGHVS and CDR2 as FQNEAQ. This CDR3 comprises 16 residues. CDR3 loop: CASSLAGYVNTGELFF. The CDR3 region has the DNA TGTGCCAGCAGCTTGGCCGGCTACGTAAACACCGGGGAGCTGTTTTTT.

CDR3 sequence reads: CASSSPGQGTFGETGELFF. DNA of the CDR3: TGTGCCAGCAGTTCCCCGGGACAGGGGACCTTCGGGGAAACCGGGGAGCTGTTTTTT. The chain joins TRBV27 to TRBJ2-2, with 10 bases that match TRBD1. V shed 4 bases, J shed 5 bases, and the junction held 16 bases outside the gene matches. CDR1 MNHEY and CDR2 SMNVEV come from the germline V gene (reference sequence). The CDR3 has 19 amino acids.

The chain links TRBV4-1 to TRBJ2-5, with 8 positions matching TRBD1. CDR3 length: 18 amino acids. From germline, CDR1 is MGHRA and CDR2 YSYEKL. Germline trimming cut 1 base from V and 5 bases from J; bases unmatched to any gene: 15. In nucleotides, the CDR3 is TGCGCCAGCAGCCAAGGACAAGGACAGGGCGGGCGATGGGAGACCCAGTACTTC. This sequence encodes CASSQGQGQGGRWETQYF.

The chain links TRBV5-5 to TRBJ1-3; D gene ambiguous. Trimming shortened V by 2 bases and J by 4 bases, and 10 bases separated the two germline ends. From germline, CDR1 is SGHKS and CDR2 YYEKEE (reference sequence). This CDR3 has 14 residues. The CDR3, as DNA: TGTGCCAGCAGCTTAGTGGGATCGGGAAACACCATATATTTT. It is translated as CASSLVGSGNTIYF.

The chain recombines TRBV7-8 with TRBJ2-2, with D maybe TRBD2 (5 bases). V was trimmed by 2 bases and J by 4 bases, leaving 11 bases between them. The CDR3 consists of 15 residues. Germline CDR1 reads SGHVS; CDR2 reads FQNEAQ. CDR3 loop: CASSLRGRGTGELFF. The CDR3 DNA is TGTGCCAGCAGCTTACGTGGGAGAGGCACCGGGGAGCTGTTTTTT.

The chain uses TRBV19 and TRBJ2-1; weak D call: TRBD2 (5 bases). CDR3 length: 12 residues. Between the trimmed V and J ends, which lost 5 bases and 10 bases, there was a span of 12 bases. CDR1 is LNHDA, CDR2 SQIVND, per germline (reference sequence). In DNA form, the CDR3 reads TGTGCCAGTAGTGTAAGTTCTAGCGAGCAGTTCTTC. It encodes CASSVSSSEQFF. Drawing the rest from reference TRBV19 and TRBJ2-1, the complete variable domain is DGGITQSPKYLFRKEGQNVTLSCEQNLNHDAMYWYRQDPGQGLRLIYYSQIVNDFQKGDIAEGYSVSREKKESFPLTVTSAQKNPTAFYLCASSVSSSEQFFGPGTRLTVL.

The rearrangement links TRBV2 to TRBJ2-5, with 10 bases identical to TRBD1. The V segment lost 7 bases and the J segment 2 bases; nucleotides outside the gene matches: 7. Per germline, CDR1 SNHLY and CDR2 FYNNEI. The CDR3 is made up of 15 amino acids. This CDR3 reads CASKRTGGKQETQYF. DNA for the CDR3: TGTGCCAGCAAACGGACAGGGGGAAAGCAAGAGACCCAGTACTTC.

The chain uses TRBV18 and TRBJ1-5; TRBD1 aligns across 10 bases. V trimming: 6 bases; J trimming: 1 base; junction bases outside the gene matches: 6. CDR1 is KGHSH and CDR2 is LQKENI in the germline V gene. The CDR3 runs to 16 residues. The CDR3 sequence: CASSLTGGGSNQPQHF. As DNA, the CDR3 is TGTGCCAGCTCCCTGACAGGGGGCGGCAGCAATCAGCCCCAGCATTTT.

The rearrangement joins TRBV6-1 to TRBJ1-6, with D uncertain. Trimming removed 4 bases at V and 6 bases at J, with 13 bases between. Looked up from germline, CDR1 is MNHNS and CDR2 is SASEGT. The CDR3 loop spans 15 amino acids. In DNA, the CDR3 is TGTGCCAGCAGTGCGACACAATTGAGTAATTCACCCCTCCACTTT. Translation: CASSATQLSNSPLHF.

The chain uses TRBV5-1 and TRBJ2-7; 14 nucleotides agree with TRBD2. Germline CDR1 is SGHRS and CDR2 is YFSETQ. This CDR3 is built from 16 residues. J was trimmed by 5 bases and V by 3 bases; bases with no gene match: 7. The CDR3 loop is CASSSRGLAGVHEQYF. CDR3 DNA sequence: TGCGCCAGCAGCTCCAGGGGACTAGCGGGAGTCCACGAGCAGTACTTC.

The V call is TRBV27, the J call TRBJ2-2; 13 positions match TRBD2. The J segment lost 4 bases and the V segment lost 1 base, leaving 9 bases of the junction unmatched. Germline values: CDR1 MNHEY, CDR2 SMNVEV (reference sequence). CDR3 length: 19 amino acids. The CDR3 coding sequence is TGTGCCAGCAGTTTATATAGGACTAGCGGGAGTAGGGGCACCGGGGAGCTGTTTTTT. Its protein is CASSLYRTSGSRGTGELFF.

The chain has TRBV7-2 and TRBJ1-2, with TRBD1 identical over 7 bases. This CDR3 contains 14 residues. Unmatched junction bases numbered 7, after V lost 5 bases and J lost 4 bases. Germline V gene data show CDR1 as SGHTA and CDR2 as FQGNSA. In nucleotides, the CDR3 is TGTGCCAGCAGCCCTAAACAGGGGAGCTATGGCTACACCTTC. It codes for CASSPKQGSYGYTF.

The chain uses TRBV11-1 and TRBJ1-2; 10 bases align to TRBD1. The CDR3 spans 14 residues. V shed 5 bases, J shed 8 bases, and the junction held 8 bases outside the gene matches. Looked up from germline, CDR1 is SGHAT and CDR2 is FQDESV (reference sequence). CDR3 region: CASSIGTGVSGYTF. The CDR3 DNA is TGTGCCAGCAGCATCGGGACAGGGGTGTCAGGCTACACCTTC.

The chain is built from TRBV18 and TRBJ2-4, with D maybe TRBD1 (7 bases). Per germline, CDR1 KGHSH and CDR2 LQKENI. The CDR3 contains 14 residues. V was cut by 3 bases and J by 6 bases, with 12 bases left in between. CDR3 protein: CASSPFQGGNIQYF. CDR3 coding DNA: TGTGCCAGCTCACCGTTTCAGGGGGGAAACATTCAGTACTTC.

V usage is TRBV7-9 and J usage is TRBJ2-3; 8 nucleotides align to TRBD1. The germline gives CDR1 SEHNR, CDR2 FQNEAQ (reference sequence). The CDR3 sequence is 14 residues long. The V gene end was trimmed by 5 bases and the J gene end by 4 bases; junction bases not matched to a gene: 5. The CDR3 region is CASSHDRGADTQYF. The CDR3 DNA sequence: TGTGCCAGCAGCCACGACAGGGGAGCAGATACGCAGTATTTT.